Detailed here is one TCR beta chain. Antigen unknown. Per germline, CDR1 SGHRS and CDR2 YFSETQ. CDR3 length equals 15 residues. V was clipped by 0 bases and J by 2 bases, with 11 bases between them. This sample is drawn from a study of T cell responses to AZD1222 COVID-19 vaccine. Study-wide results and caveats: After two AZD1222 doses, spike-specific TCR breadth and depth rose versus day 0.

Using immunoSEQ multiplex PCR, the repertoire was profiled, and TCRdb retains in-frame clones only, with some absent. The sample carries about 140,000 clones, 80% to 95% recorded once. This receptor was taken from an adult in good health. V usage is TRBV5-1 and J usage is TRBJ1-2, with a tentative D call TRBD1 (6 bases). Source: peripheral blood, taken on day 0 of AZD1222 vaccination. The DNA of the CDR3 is TGCGCCAGCAGCTTGGCCCCAGGGGCAAACTATGGCTACACCTTC. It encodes CASSLAPGANYGYTF.